The T cell receptor (beta chain) described here comes from a study of response to subunit inactivated influenza vaccine. General observations from the study: Authors suggested seasonal influenza vaccinations each recruit few new T cells.

Via MiXCR, TCRdb re-called the RT-PCR reads, giving one row per CDR3 protein. Seen here are under 200,000 distinct CDR3 sequences, under 13% observed once, and the top ten hold over 10%. Germline assignment: CDR1 ENHRY and CDR2 SYGVKD. The CDR3 spans 12 residues. V lost 5 bases and J lost 4, with 9 bases in between. With respect to this clonotype: Antigen specificity is unknown.

V is TRBV10-3 and J is TRBJ2-7; D is unclear. The TCR was taken from a man between 45 and 60 years old who received an inactivated influenza vaccine. Sequencing used non-naive T cells sorted from PBMCs, obtained more than 35 days after vaccination. CDR3 loop: CAISLTEYEQYF. In DNA, the CDR3 is TGTGCCATCAGTCTAACAGAGTACGAGCAGTACTTC.